The 21 T cell receptor beta chains listed next were all sequenced from one sample in a study of identical twins. TCRdb analysed the 5' RACE reads with MiXCR anew, one entry per CDR3 protein. The table records over 600,000 distinct CDR3 sequences, about 20% of them present only once. These sequences were also reported in another study, on T cells expressing NK-cell markers.

Source material: PBMCs. These receptors originate from a woman between 18 and 29 years old in good health.

CDR3 DNA: TGCAGCGTCGCAAACAGGGGTAACACTGAAGCTTTCTTT. The encoded protein is CSVANRGNTEAFF. The V and J genes are TRBV29-1 and TRBJ1-1; 7 bases match TRBD1. Germline CDR1 reads SQVTM; CDR2 reads ANQGSEA. The CDR3 has 13 amino acids. Unmatched junction bases numbered 6, after V lost 6 bases and J lost 2 bases.

The J gene is TRBJ2-7, the V gene TRBV18; D gene unclear. This CDR3 has 11 residues. V gave up 3 bases and J gave up 6 bases, with 6 bases separating them. Germline-derived CDR1 and CDR2 are KGHSH and LQKENI. The CDR3 loop reads CASSPELEQYF. The DNA for the CDR3 is TGTGCCAGCTCACCGGAACTCGAGCAGTACTTC.

The chain carries TRBV10-3 and TRBJ1-6; D remains ambiguous. Germline V CDR1 and CDR2: ENHRY, SYGVKD. The germline V and J ends were trimmed by 4 bases and 0 bases, with 10 bases remaining between them. The length of the CDR3 is 16 residues. This chain's CDR3 is CAISGASSSYNSPLHF. In nucleotides, the CDR3 is TGTGCCATCAGTGGGGCCTCCAGCTCCTATAATTCACCCCTCCACTTT.

V usage is TRBV12-3 or TRBV12-4 and J usage is TRBJ1-1; D call uncertain. Trimming stripped 7 bases from V and 0 bases from J, with 9 bases between. The CDR3 runs 13 residues. The CDR3 reads CASTLNLNTEAFF. CDR3 nucleotides: TGTGCCAGCACTCTAAACCTGAACACTGAAGCTTTCTTT.

V gene TRBV5-5 combines with J gene TRBJ2-1; 7 nucleotides align to TRBD2. The CDR3 covers 18 residues. The J segment lost 9 bases and the V segment lost 4 bases, leaving 22 bases of the junction unmatched. Germline V gene sequence: CDR1 SGHKS, CDR2 YYEKEE (reference sequence). The CDR3 loop reads CASSATPRRASGRGEQFF. CDR3 nucleotides: TGTGCCAGCAGCGCCACCCCCCGAAGGGCTAGCGGAAGAGGTGAGCAGTTCTTC.

The chain has TRBV27 and TRBJ1-2; D is ambiguous. Germline V lookup: CDR1 MNHEY, CDR2 SMNVEV (reference sequence). Trimming shortened V by 8 bases and J by 2 bases, and 12 bases separated the two germline ends. There are 13 residues in the CDR3. The DNA for the CDR3 is TGTGCCAGCCGAGATATATCCAACTATGGCTACACCTTC. Amino acids: CASRDISNYGYTF.

The chain carries TRBV7-3 and TRBJ1-2; the D gene is possibly TRBD1 (5 bases). V shed 5 bases and J shed 5 bases, with 18 bases lying between them. The CDR3 is 15 amino acids. In germline, CDR1 is SGHTA, CDR2 FQGTGA. The CDR3 loop is CASSLSGPGGYGYTF. As DNA, the CDR3 is TGTGCCAGCAGCCTCTCGGGACCCGGAGGTTATGGCTACACCTTC. Variable domain in full (rest from reference TRBV7-3 and TRBJ1-2): GAGVSQTPSNKVTEKGKYVELRCDPISGHTALYWYRQSLGQGPEFLIYFQGTGAADDSGLPNDRFFAVRPEGSVSTLKIQRTERGDSAVYLCASSLSGPGGYGYTFGSGTRLTVV.

The genes are TRBV5-1 and TRBJ2-7; D remains ambiguous. This CDR3 has 13 residues. CDR1 and CDR2 (germline): SGHRS, YFSETQ. Between the trimmed V and J ends, which lost 5 bases and 5 bases, there was a span of 14 bases. This CDR3 is CASRLWVDDEQYF. Here the CDR3 DNA reads TGCGCCAGCAGACTGTGGGTGGACGACGAGCAGTACTTC.

Ten or more counts support this clonotype. At one end the junction does not follow the germline gene, possibly because of a read error. The J gene is TRBJ2-5, the V gene TRBV12-3 or TRBV12-4; 11 nucleotides line up with TRBD2. The CDR3 is 14 amino acids. DNA for the CDR3: TGTGCCAGCAGCTTAGGGACTAGCGGAGAGACCCAGTACTTC. This codes for CASSLGTSGETQYF.

Many counts were recorded for this clonotype. The gene calls are TRBV29-1 and TRBJ1-5; TRBD1 might be the D (5 bases). Per germline, CDR1 SQVTM and CDR2 ANQGSEA. This CDR3 has 13 amino acids. V lost 6 bases and J lost 0, with 9 bases in between. The DNA of the CDR3 is TGCAGCGTACAGGAGAATAGCAATCAGCCCCAGCATTTT. It codes for CSVQENSNQPQHF.

The gene calls are TRBV4-2 and TRBJ2-3; 11 positions agree with TRBD2. The germline V gene has CDR1 LGHNA and CDR2 YNFKEQ. The CDR3 contains 17 residues. The V and J ends lost 4 bases and 0 bases, in that order; junction bases with no gene match: 6. This CDR3 is CASSPGTSGPSTDTQYF. As DNA, the CDR3 is TGTGCCAGCAGCCCTGGGACTAGCGGACCTAGCACAGATACGCAGTATTTT.

About this clonotype itself: A much bigger clone sits one base away, suggesting this may be a read error. The chain carries TRBV10-3 and TRBJ2-7; D unresolved. Germline CDR1 reads ENHRY; CDR2 reads SYGVKD. Trimming stripped 6 bases from V and 0 bases from J, with 3 bases between. The CDR3 consists of 11 residues. The CDR3 sequence is CAISNSYEQYF. For the CDR3, the DNA is TGTGCCATCAGCAACTCCTACGAGCAGTACTTC.

This clonotype was detected a few times. This sequence joins TRBV7-2 and TRBJ2-1; D gene unclear. Germline V lookup: CDR1 SGHTA, CDR2 FQGNSA. V dropped 5 bases and J dropped 10 bases, with 9 bases sitting between them. This CDR3 is built from 11 residues. The CDR3 bases are TGTGCCAGCAGCCCCTCGAGGGAGCAGTTCTTC. Translation gives CASSPSREQFF.

The chain joins TRBV15 to TRBJ1-4; no clear D gene. The V end lost 0 bases, the J end lost 4 bases, and 3 bases lay between the germline ends. The CDR3 has 13 residues. Germline V gives CDR1 LNHNV, CDR2 YYDKDF (reference sequence). The CDR3 DNA follows: TGTGCCACCAGCAGAGATTTTAATGAAAAACTGTTTTTT. Amino acid sequence: CATSRDFNEKLFF.

This clonotype was counted between two and nine times. This sequence joins TRBV4-1 and TRBJ1-2; 8 bases align to TRBD1. The CDR3 has 15 residues. With 5 bases clipped from V and 8 bases from J, the junction kept 13 bases outside the gene matches. The germline V gene has CDR1 MGHRA and CDR2 YSYEKL. The CDR3 sequence: CASSSGQGRRGGYTF. The CDR3 DNA reads TGCGCCAGCAGCTCCGGACAGGGCAGACGAGGGGGCTACACCTTC.

This clonotype occurred a few times. V usage is TRBV30 and J usage is TRBJ2-1; TRBD2 matches 8 bases. Trimming removed 0 bases from V and 10 bases from J; junction bases left unmatched: 2. The CDR3 is 12 residues long. CDR1 GTSNPN and CDR2 SVGIG come from the germline V gene (reference sequence). CDR3 loop: CAWSVGGDEQFF. CDR3 in DNA: TGTGCCTGGAGTGTCGGGGGGGACGAGCAGTTCTTC. The full variable domain, its missing parts supplied by reference TRBV30 and TRBJ2-1, is SQTIHQWPATLVQPVGSPLSLECTVEGTSNPNLYWYRQAAGRGLQLLFYSVGIGQISSEVPQNLSASRPQDRQFILSSKKLLLSDSGFYLCAWSVGGDEQFFGPGTRLTVL.

This clonotype was seen a handful of times. The genes are TRBV2 and TRBJ2-1; 8 bases fit TRBD1. Germline CDR1 reads SNHLY; CDR2 reads FYNNEI. J lost 1 base, V lost 6 bases, and 5 bases had no gene match. The length of the CDR3 is 15 residues. CDR3 nucleotides: TGTGCCAGCAGGGCCGGACAGGGATCCTACAATGAGCAGTTCTTC. Translating gives CASRAGQGSYNEQFF. The full variable domain, in which reference TRBV2 and TRBJ2-1 provide the parts outside the CDR3, is EPEVTQTPSHQVTQMGQEVILRCVPISNHLYFYWYRQILGQKVEFLVSFYNNEISEKSEIFDDQFSVERPDGSNFTLKIRSTKLEDSAMYFCASRAGQGSYNEQFFGPGTRLTVL.

The CDR3 DNA follows: TGTGCCAGCAGTCCCTTTTTGGCAGGGAAGTCAAAAAACATTCAGTACTTC. Translated: CASSPFLAGKSKNIQYF. The rearrangement uses TRBV27 and TRBJ2-4; the D gene is possibly TRBD1 (5 bases). V lost 5 bases to trimming and J lost 4 bases, with 21 bases between them. The CDR3 extends over 17 amino acids. Germline-derived CDR1 and CDR2 are MNHEY and SMNVEV (reference sequence).

The rearrangement links TRBV11-2 to TRBJ2-1; 9 bases are shared with TRBD1. CDR1 and CDR2 (germline): SGHAT, FQNNGV. The CDR3 runs to 18 residues. J gave up 4 bases and V 11 bases, and 21 bases lay outside the gene matches. CDR3 bases: TGTGCCTCCGGGCTGGGGACAGGGAGACGCCCCGTATACAATGAGCAGTTCTTC. The encoded protein is CASGLGTGRRPVYNEQFF.

This chain joins TRBV6-1 and TRBJ1-1, with D unresolved. This CDR3 comprises 14 residues. V lost 5 bases and J 0 bases, leaving 10 bases between the germline ends. The germline gives CDR1 MNHNS, CDR2 SASEGT. In nucleotides, the CDR3 is TGTGCCAGCAGTACACAGCCCATGAACACTGAAGCTTTCTTT. Protein product: CASSTQPMNTEAFF.

V gene TRBV11-2 combines with J gene TRBJ2-7; tentative D call: TRBD2 (5 bases). Germline V gene data show CDR1 as SGHAT and CDR2 as FQNNGV. Trimming shortened V by 10 bases and J by 4 bases, and 23 bases separated the two germline ends. This CDR3 is 15 amino acids long. CDR3 amino acids: CATTGDGPELYEQYF. The CDR3 region has the DNA TGTGCCACCACCGGGGATGGTCCTGAACTTTACGAGCAGTACTTC.